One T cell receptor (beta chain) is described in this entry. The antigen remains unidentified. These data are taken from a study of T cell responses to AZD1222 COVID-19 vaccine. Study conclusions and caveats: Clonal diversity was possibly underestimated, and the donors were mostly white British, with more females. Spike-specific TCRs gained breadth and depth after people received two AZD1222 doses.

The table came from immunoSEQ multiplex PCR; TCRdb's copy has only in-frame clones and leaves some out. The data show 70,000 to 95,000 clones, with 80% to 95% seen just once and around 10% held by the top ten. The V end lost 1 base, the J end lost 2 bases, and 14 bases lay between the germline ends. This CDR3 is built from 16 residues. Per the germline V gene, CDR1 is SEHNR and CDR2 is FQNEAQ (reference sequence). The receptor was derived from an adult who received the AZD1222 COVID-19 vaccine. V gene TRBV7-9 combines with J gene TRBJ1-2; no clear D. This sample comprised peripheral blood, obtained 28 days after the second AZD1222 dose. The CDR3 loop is CASSLGGDGSNYGYTF. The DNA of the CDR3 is TGTGCCAGCAGCTTAGGGGGAGACGGGTCGAACTATGGCTACACCTTC.